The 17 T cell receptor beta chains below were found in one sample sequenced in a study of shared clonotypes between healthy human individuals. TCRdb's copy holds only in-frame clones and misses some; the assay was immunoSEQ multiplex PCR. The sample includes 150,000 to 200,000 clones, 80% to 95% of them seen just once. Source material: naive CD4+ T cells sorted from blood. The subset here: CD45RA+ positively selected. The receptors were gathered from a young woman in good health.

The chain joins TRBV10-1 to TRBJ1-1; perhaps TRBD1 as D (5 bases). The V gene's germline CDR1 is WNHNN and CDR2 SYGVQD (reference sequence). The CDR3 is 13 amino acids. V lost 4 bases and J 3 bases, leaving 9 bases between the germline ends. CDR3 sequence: CASSAQGDTEAFF. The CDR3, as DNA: TGCGCCAGCAGTGCGCAGGGAGACACTGAAGCTTTCTTT.

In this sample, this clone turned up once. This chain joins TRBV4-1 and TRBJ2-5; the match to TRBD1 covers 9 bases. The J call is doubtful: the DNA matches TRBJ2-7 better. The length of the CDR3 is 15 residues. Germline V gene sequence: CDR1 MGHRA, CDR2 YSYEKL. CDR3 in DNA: TGCGCCAGCAGCCAACTGGGACAGGGCGCCTACGAGCAGTACTTC. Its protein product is CASSQLGQGAYEQYF.

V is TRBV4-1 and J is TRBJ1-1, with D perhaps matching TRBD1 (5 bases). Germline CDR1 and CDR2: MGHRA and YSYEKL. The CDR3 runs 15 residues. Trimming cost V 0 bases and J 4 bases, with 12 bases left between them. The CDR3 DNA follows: TGCGCCAGCAGCCAAGAGGGGGTGCGGGTCACTGAAGCTTTCTTT. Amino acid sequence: CASSQEGVRVTEAFF.

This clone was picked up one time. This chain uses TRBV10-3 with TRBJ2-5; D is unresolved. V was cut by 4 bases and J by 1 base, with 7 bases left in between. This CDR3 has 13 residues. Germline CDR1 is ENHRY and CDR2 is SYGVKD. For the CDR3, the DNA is TGTGCCATCAGTGCGTACAGCCAAGAGACCCAGTACTTC. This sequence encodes CAISAYSQETQYF.

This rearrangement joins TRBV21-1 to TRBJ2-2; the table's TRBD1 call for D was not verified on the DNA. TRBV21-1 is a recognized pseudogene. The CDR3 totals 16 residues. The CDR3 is CASSKGTAANTGELFF. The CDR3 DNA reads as TGTGCCAGCAGCAAAGGGACAGCGGCTAACACCGGGGAGCTGTTTTTT.

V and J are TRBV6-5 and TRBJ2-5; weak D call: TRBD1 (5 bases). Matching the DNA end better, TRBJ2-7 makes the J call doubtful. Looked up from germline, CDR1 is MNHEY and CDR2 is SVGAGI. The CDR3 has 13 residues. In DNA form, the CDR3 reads TGTGCCAGCAGCAGACAGAAGGGGTACGAGCAGTACTTC. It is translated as CASSRQKGYEQYF.

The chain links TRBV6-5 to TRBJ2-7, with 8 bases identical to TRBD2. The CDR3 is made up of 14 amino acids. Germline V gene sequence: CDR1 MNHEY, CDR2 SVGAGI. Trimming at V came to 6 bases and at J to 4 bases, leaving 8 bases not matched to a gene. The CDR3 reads CASSKSGSGYEQYF. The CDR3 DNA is TGTGCCAGCAGCAAAAGCGGGAGTGGATACGAGCAGTACTTC.

As DNA, the CDR3 is TGTGCCAGCAGTGTGCTCGACGATCTCTACGAGCAGTACTTC. It encodes CASSVLDDLYEQYF. The chain uses TRBV2 and TRBJ2-5; D ambiguous. The DNA end favors TRBJ2-7, so the J call may be wrong. Germline V lookup: CDR1 SNHLY, CDR2 FYNNEI. The CDR3 sequence is 14 residues long.

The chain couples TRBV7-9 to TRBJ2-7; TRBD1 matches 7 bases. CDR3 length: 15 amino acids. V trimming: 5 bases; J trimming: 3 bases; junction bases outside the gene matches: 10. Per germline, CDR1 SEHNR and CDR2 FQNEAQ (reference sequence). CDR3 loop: CASSPRGQAIYEQYF. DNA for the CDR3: TGTGCCAGCAGCCCCCGTGGACAGGCCATCTACGAGCAGTACTTC. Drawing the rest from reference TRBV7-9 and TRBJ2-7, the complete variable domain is DTGVSQNPRHKITKRGQNVTFRCDPISEHNRLYWYRQTLGQGPEFLTYFQNEAQLEKSRLLSDRFSAERPKGSFSTLEIQRTEQGDSAMYLCASSPRGQAIYEQYFGPGTRLTVT.

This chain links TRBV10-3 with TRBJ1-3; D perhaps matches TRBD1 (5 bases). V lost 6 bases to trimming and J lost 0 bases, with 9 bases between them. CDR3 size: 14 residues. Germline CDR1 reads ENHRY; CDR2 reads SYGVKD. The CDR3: CAIRDSTSGNTIYF. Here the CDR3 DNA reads TGTGCCATCAGAGACAGTACCTCTGGAAACACCATATATTTT.

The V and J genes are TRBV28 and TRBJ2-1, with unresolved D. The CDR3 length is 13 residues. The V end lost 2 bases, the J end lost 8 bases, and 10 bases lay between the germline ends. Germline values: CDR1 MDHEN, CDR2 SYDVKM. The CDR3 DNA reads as TGTGCCAGCAGTTTACGGCAGGTTTATGAGCAGTTCTTC. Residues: CASSLRQVYEQFF.

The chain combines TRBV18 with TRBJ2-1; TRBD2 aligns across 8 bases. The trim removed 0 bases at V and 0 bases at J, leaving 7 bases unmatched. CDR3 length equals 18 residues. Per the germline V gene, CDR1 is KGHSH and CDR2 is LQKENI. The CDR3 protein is CASSPPRRSGSSYNEQFF. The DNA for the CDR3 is TGTGCCAGCTCACCACCGCGTCGGAGCGGGAGCTCCTACAATGAGCAGTTCTTC.

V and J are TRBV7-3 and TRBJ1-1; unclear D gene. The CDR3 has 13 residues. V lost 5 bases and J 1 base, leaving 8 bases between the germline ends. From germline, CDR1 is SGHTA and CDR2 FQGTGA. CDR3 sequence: CASSARQNTEAFF. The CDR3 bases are TGTGCCAGCAGCGCCCGACAGAACACTGAAGCTTTCTTT.

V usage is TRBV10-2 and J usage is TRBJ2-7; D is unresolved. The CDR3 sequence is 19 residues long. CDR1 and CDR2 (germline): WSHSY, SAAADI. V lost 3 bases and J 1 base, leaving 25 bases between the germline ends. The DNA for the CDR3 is TGCGCCAGCAGTGAACATTCAGTGGGCGGAGCGCTTAGATCCTACGAGCAGTACTTC. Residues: CASSEHSVGGALRSYEQYF.

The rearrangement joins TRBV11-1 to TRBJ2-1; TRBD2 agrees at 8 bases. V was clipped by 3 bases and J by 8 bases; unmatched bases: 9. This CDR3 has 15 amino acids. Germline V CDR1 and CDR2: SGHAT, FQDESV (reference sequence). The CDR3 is CASSFYSGGLDEQFF. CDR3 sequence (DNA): TGTGCCAGCAGCTTTTACTCGGGAGGGCTGGATGAGCAGTTCTTC.

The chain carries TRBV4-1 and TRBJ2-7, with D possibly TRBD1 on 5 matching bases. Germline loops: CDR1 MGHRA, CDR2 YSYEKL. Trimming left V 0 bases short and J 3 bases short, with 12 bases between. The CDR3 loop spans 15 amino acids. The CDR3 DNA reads TGCGCCAGCAGCCAAGATCTTAGGGGATACTACGAGCAGTACTTC. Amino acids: CASSQDLRGYYEQYF.

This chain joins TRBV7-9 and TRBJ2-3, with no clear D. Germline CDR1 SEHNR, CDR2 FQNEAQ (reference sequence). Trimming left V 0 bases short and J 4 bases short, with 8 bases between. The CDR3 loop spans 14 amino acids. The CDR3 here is CASSLAGESDTQYF. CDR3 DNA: TGTGCCAGCAGCTTAGCCGGCGAATCAGATACGCAGTATTTT.